These 23 T cell receptor beta chains were sequenced from one sample in a study of Graves' ophthalmopathy and Graves' hyperthyroidism. Using RNA transcripts, the TCR beta CDR3 regions were amplified. Second-round multiplex PCR came after first-round RT-PCR with HTBI primers. MiXCR, applied by TCRdb to the multiplex PCR reads, yields one record per CDR3 protein. The sample consists of approximately 500,000 distinct CDR3 sequences, roughly 14% of them appearing once. Sequences were obtained from blood. The receptors come from a woman in her 30s with Graves' ophthalmopathy.

This clonotype appeared many times. The CDR3 sequence: CSIDETGDTEAFF. CDR3 bases: TGCAGCATCGATGAGACAGGGGACACTGAAGCTTTCTTT. The chain links TRBV29-1 to TRBJ1-1; TRBD1 matches at 8 bases. There are 13 residues in the CDR3. V was clipped by 8 bases and J by 3 bases; unmatched bases: 8. Germline assignment: CDR1 SQVTM and CDR2 ANQGSEA.

In regard to this clonotype: The junction differs from germline at one of its ends, possibly a read error. V and J are TRBV15 and TRBJ2-7, with D possibly being TRBD2 (6 bases). Germline values: CDR1 LNHNV, CDR2 YYDKDF (reference sequence). CDR3 length: 13 residues. The CDR3 region is CATSRAGTYDQYF. The CDR3 DNA follows: TGTGCCACCAGCAGGGCGGGAACCTACGATCAGTACTTC.

The rearrangement joins TRBV6-5 to TRBJ2-7; TRBD2 might be the D (6 bases). V was shortened by 5 bases and J by 2 bases, with 13 bases between the two germline ends. The CDR3 extends over 14 amino acids. CDR1 and CDR2 from the germline V gene are MNHEY and SVGAGI. The CDR3 spells CASSTRLGPYEQYF. CDR3 nucleotide sequence: TGTGCCAGCAGTACCCGACTAGGGCCCTACGAGCAGTACTTC.

Ten or more counts support this clonotype. V usage is TRBV6-1 and J usage is TRBJ1-2, with unresolved D. Trimming removed 8 bases at V and 8 bases at J, with 21 bases between. Germline CDR1 and CDR2: MNHNS and SASEGT. The length of the CDR3 is 14 residues. This CDR3 reads CASRRTRDPYGYTF. The DNA for the CDR3 is TGTGCCAGCCGACGCACCCGGGATCCGTACGGCTACACCTTC.

This clonotype was recorded at least ten times. This sequence joins TRBV10-3 and TRBJ1-5, with TRBD1 identical over 10 bases. CDR1 is ENHRY, CDR2 SYGVKD, per germline. Losses at the gene ends were 7 bases for V and 5 bases for J; bases not matched to a gene: 5. The CDR3 has 14 amino acids. Here the CDR3 DNA reads TGTGCCATCAAACCCGGGACAGGGGATCAGCCCCAGCATTTT. This codes for CAIKPGTGDQPQHF.

This clonotype was found many times. Its ends do not fully match the called genes, so a read error is possible. CDR3 nucleotides: TGCAGTGCTCTTAAATCTGAAGACTTC. Translated, it gives CSALKSEDF. This sequence joins TRBV20-1 and TRBJ2-7; D is undetermined. The V gene's germline CDR1 is DFQATT and CDR2 SNEGSKA (reference sequence). The CDR3 spans 9 residues.

On this clonotype itself: One junction end does not reproduce the germline sequence, and a read error may be involved. The V and J genes are TRBV7-9 and TRBJ2-7; D not certain. This CDR3 spans 13 amino acids. Germline V CDR1 and CDR2: SEHNR, FQNEAQ (reference sequence). DNA for the CDR3: TGTGCCATCAGCTTAGAAGGCTCCTACGAGCAGTACTTC. It codes for CAISLEGSYEQYF.

This sequence joins TRBV13 and TRBJ2-7; the match to TRBD1 covers 8 bases. Germline values: CDR1 PRHDT, CDR2 FYEKMQ (reference sequence). With V trimmed by 5 bases and J by 2 bases, 5 bases remained unmatched. This CDR3 comprises 14 residues. The CDR3 nucleotides read TGTGCCAGCAGCGTCAGGGGGCTGGCCTACGAGCAGTACTTC. It is translated as CASSVRGLAYEQYF.

The chain carries TRBV12-3 or TRBV12-4 and TRBJ2-5, with D possibly being TRBD1 (6 bases). V dropped 4 bases and J dropped 0 bases, with 6 bases sitting between them. CDR3 length: 13 amino acids. The CDR3 coding sequence is TGTGCCAGCAGTTCAGGGGACCAAGAGACCCAGTACTTC. The encoded protein is CASSSGDQETQYF.

The chain joins TRBV5-1 to TRBJ2-6, with 8 bases identical to TRBD1. Germline CDR1 is SGHRS and CDR2 is YFSETQ. CDR3 size: 17 residues. After removal of 0 bases from V and 3 bases from J, the junction contained 5 bases not matched to a gene. The CDR3 DNA reads TGCGCCAGCAGCTTGGAGCAGGGGGCGCATGGGGCCAACGTCCTGACTTTC. The encoded protein is CASSLEQGAHGANVLTF. Looking up the rest from reference TRBV5-1 and TRBJ2-6 gives the full variable domain: KAGVTQTPRYLIKTRGQQVTLSCSPISGHRSVSWYQQTPGQGLQFLFEYFSETQRNKGNFPGRFSGRQFSNSRSEMNVSTLELGDSALYLCASSLEQGAHGANVLTFGAGSRLTVL.

This clonotype was found many times. The CDR3 loop reads CSSLNGVYEQYF. The CDR3 DNA reads as TGCAGTTCCTTGAATGGGGTCTACGAGCAGTACTTC. The V gene is TRBV20-1, the J gene TRBJ2-7, with D hard to call. Trimming left V 8 bases short and J 3 bases short, with 14 bases between. Looked up from germline, CDR1 is DFQATT and CDR2 is SNEGSKA (reference sequence). This CDR3 comprises 12 residues.

The sample holds many counts of this clonotype. The rearrangement uses TRBV20-1 and TRBJ2-7; TRBD2 agrees at 8 bases. The CDR3 has 14 amino acids. Germline lookup yields CDR1 DFQATT and CDR2 SNEGSKA (reference sequence). V trimming: 4 bases; J trimming: 0 bases; junction bases outside the gene matches: 5. Written as DNA, the CDR3 is TGCAGTGCTACCGGACTAGCCGACTCCTACGAGCAGTACTTC. It specifies CSATGLADSYEQYF.

This clonotype was found many times. The chain carries TRBV7-8 and TRBJ1-1, with D perhaps matching TRBD1 (6 bases). The CDR3 has 13 amino acids. The V and J ends lost 6 bases and 8 bases respectively, with 16 bases between them. Germline CDR1 SGHVS, CDR2 FQNEAQ. CDR3 coding DNA: TGTGCCAGCAGAGATATGGACAGAAAGGAAGCTTTCTTT. Protein: CASRDMDRKEAFF. The whole variable domain, remainder taken from reference TRBV7-8 and TRBJ1-1, is GAGVSQSPRYKVAKRGQDVALRCDPISGHVSLFWYQQALGQGPEFLTYFQNEAQLDKSGLPSDRFFAERPEGSVSTLKIQRTQQEDSAVYLCASRDMDRKEAFFGQGTRLTVV.

V gene TRBV4-1 combines with J gene TRBJ2-5, with D possibly being TRBD2 (5 bases). This CDR3 has 14 residues. Germline V gene data show CDR1 as MGHRA and CDR2 as YSYEKL. Trimming took off 0 bases at V and 5 bases at J, with 10 bases between the two ends. CDR3: CASSQDSGSETQYF. The CDR3 DNA is TGCGCCAGCAGCCAAGATTCGGGGTCGGAGACCCAGTACTTC.

Ten or more counts support this clonotype. This chain connects TRBV12-3 or TRBV12-4 to TRBJ2-5, with D uncertain. The V end lost 5 bases, the J end lost 2 bases, and 9 bases lay between the germline ends. The CDR3 consists of 13 residues. DNA of the CDR3: TGTGCCAGCAGTATGACTGAACAAGAGACCCAGTACTTC. It codes for CASSMTEQETQYF.

This clonotype was counted many times. The chain has TRBV7-9 and TRBJ1-5, with no clear D. CDR1 is SEHNR and CDR2 is FQNEAQ in the germline V gene (reference sequence). V was clipped by 1 base and J by 5 bases, with 9 bases between them. This CDR3 is 14 amino acids long. CDR3: CASSLEGVHQPQHF. DNA for the CDR3: TGTGCCAGCAGCTTAGAGGGAGTTCATCAGCCCCAGCATTTT.

This clonotype has only a few counts. The chain is built from TRBV12-3 or TRBV12-4 and TRBJ1-5; D might be TRBD1 (5 bases). This CDR3 has 12 residues. Trimming left V 8 bases short and J 5 bases short, with 10 bases between. The CDR3: CASQRGDQPQHF. Here the CDR3 DNA reads TGTGCCAGCCAGCGGGGGGATCAGCCCCAGCATTTT.

The sample holds a few counts of this clonotype. The conserved final phenylalanine or tryptophan is absent from the CDR3, which likely points to a read error. The chain employs TRBV30 and TRBJ1-2; no definite D call. V dropped 0 bases and J dropped 1 base, with 6 bases sitting between them. CDR1 and CDR2 (germline): GTSNPN, SVGIG (reference sequence). This CDR3 region has 13 residues. The CDR3 loop reads CAWSVLSNYGYTS. In nucleotides, the CDR3 is TGTGCCTGGAGTGTCCTCAGTAACTATGGCTACACCTCC.

This clonotype was detected ten times or more. V usage is TRBV7-3 and J usage is TRBJ2-2; D is unresolved. Germline V CDR1 and CDR2: SGHTA, FQGTGA. The ends were cut back, 3 bases at V and 5 bases at J, with 13 bases in the middle. The CDR3 covers 15 residues. This CDR3 is CASSFGSERTGELFF. In nucleotides, the CDR3 is TGTGCCAGCAGCTTTGGGTCAGAGAGGACCGGGGAGCTGTTTTTT.

The chain recombines TRBV6-2 or TRBV6-3 with TRBJ1-2, with 8 bases fitting TRBD1. This CDR3 has 13 residues. Losses at the gene ends were 6 bases for V and 12 bases for J; bases not matched to a gene: 12. The germline V gene encodes CDR1 MNHEY and CDR2 SVGEGT. In DNA, the CDR3 is TGTGCCAGCAGGCCCAAGGGGGACAGGCCAAACACCTTC. Translation gives CASRPKGDRPNTF.

This clonotype was picked up many times. The rearrangement joins TRBV6-5 to TRBJ2-7; 9 bases map to TRBD1. V shed 0 bases, J shed 3 bases, and the junction held 0 bases outside the gene matches. Germline V lookup: CDR1 MNHEY, CDR2 SVGAGI. The CDR3 loop spans 14 amino acids. The CDR3 region is CASSYSTGGYEQYF. The CDR3 DNA reads as TGTGCCAGCAGTTACTCGACAGGGGGCTACGAGCAGTACTTC.

This clonotype was seen ten or more times. This sequence joins TRBV27 and TRBJ2-7; D is uncertain. The V end was cut by 5 bases, the J end by 6 bases, with 17 bases between. Germline V lookup: CDR1 MNHEY, CDR2 SMNVEV (reference sequence). This CDR3 is built from 14 residues. Written as DNA, the CDR3 is TGTGCCAGCAGTGCAACAGAGTCCCTATTCGAGCAGTACTTC. Translating it yields CASSATESLFEQYF.

The table lists this clonotype with many counts. The chain combines TRBV2 with TRBJ1-3; 8 bases are a match to TRBD1. This CDR3 contains 12 residues. CDR1 and CDR2 (germline): SNHLY, FYNNEI. J was trimmed by 8 bases and V by 6 bases; bases with no gene match: 3. The CDR3 DNA follows: TGTGCCAGCAGCCAGGGGGCCGACACCATATATTTT. Its protein is CASSQGADTIYF.